This passage covers 32 T cell receptor beta chains from one sample sequenced in a study of cytomegalovirus exposure and HLA in healthy donors (dated 2017 in TCRdb). The method was the immunoSEQ multiplex PCR assay. The multiplex PCR relied on a mix of 60 forward primers for TCR Vbeta segments and 13 reverse primers for TCR Jbeta segments. TCRdb took this table from immuneACCESS and kept in-frame rearrangements with V and J called. Such tables lack part of the clones; where checked against another copy, unresolved V genes explain under half of the gap, and the rest is unexplained. The sample table lists some 120,000 clones, roughly three fifths of them with a count of one. The ten largest account for roughly 10% of the sample. The specimen was PBMCs. These receptors were obtained from a woman aged 40 to 49 in good health and CMV-seropositive.

The chain is built from TRBV5-1 and TRBJ2-5; maybe TRBD2 (5 bases). The J call is uncertain, as TRBJ2-7 better fits the DNA end. The germline V gene encodes CDR1 SGHRS and CDR2 YFSETQ. The CDR3 sequence is 13 residues long. CDR3 bases: TGCGCCAGCAGCTCACCGTCCGGGAACGAGCAGTACTTC. As protein: CASSSPSGNEQYF.

The chain has TRBV19 and TRBJ1-1, with D maybe TRBD1 (5 bases). The V and J ends lost 2 bases and 6 bases respectively, with 13 bases between them. CDR1 LNHDA and CDR2 SQIVND come from the germline V gene (reference sequence). This CDR3 contains 14 residues. The DNA for the CDR3 is TGTGCCAGTAGTATATCAGCAGGGATGGCTGAAGCTTTCTTT. Protein: CASSISAGMAEAFF.

Only a few counts were recorded for this clone. The chain links TRBV5-1 to TRBJ2-3; perhaps TRBD2 as D (6 bases). This CDR3 comprises 14 residues. Germline V gene sequence: CDR1 SGHRS, CDR2 YFSETQ. V lost 0 bases, J lost 5 bases, and 10 bases lay in between. The CDR3 DNA is TGCGCCAGCAGCTTGGATTTCGGGGGAGATACGCAGTATTTT. Translated, it gives CASSLDFGGDTQYF.

The chain links TRBV28 to TRBJ2-2; 9 nucleotides line up with TRBD2. The CDR3 length is 18 residues. Germline CDR1 MDHEN, CDR2 SYDVKM. The trim removed 7 bases at V and 3 bases at J, leaving 15 bases unmatched. The chain's CDR3 is CASIRRWVAGGYTGELFF. The CDR3 DNA sequence: TGTGCCAGCATCCGACGGTGGGTTGCGGGAGGGTACACCGGGGAGCTGTTTTTT.

The V gene is TRBV6-5, the J gene TRBJ2-7; 9 bases fit TRBD1. CDR1 is MNHEY and CDR2 is SVGAGI in the germline V gene. This CDR3 comprises 15 residues. The V gene end was trimmed by 4 bases and the J gene end by 4 bases; junction bases not matched to a gene: 8. DNA for the CDR3: TGTGCCAGCAGTTTCTTACAGGGGGCAAGATACGAGCAGTACTTC. Translation: CASSFLQGARYEQYF.

This clone was detected a few times. This chain uses TRBV7-8 with TRBJ2-7; 7 bases fit TRBD2. Germline loops: CDR1 SGHVS, CDR2 FQNEAQ. This CDR3 has 17 residues. V shed 4 bases, J shed 7 bases, and the junction held 19 bases outside the gene matches. The CDR3 loop reads CASSSVKAGDNLGEQYF. The CDR3, as DNA: TGTGCCAGCAGCTCCGTAAAGGCGGGAGACAACCTAGGGGAGCAGTACTTC.

The chain couples TRBV9 to TRBJ2-2; 7 bases line up with TRBD2. CDR1 and CDR2 from the germline V gene are SGDLS and YYNGEE. J was trimmed by 3 bases and V by 0 bases; bases with no gene match: 8. The CDR3 has 17 residues. The DNA for the CDR3 is TGTGCCAGCAGCGTAGGGGAGGGTTACGCGGACACCGGGGAGCTGTTTTTT. It codes for CASSVGEGYADTGELFF.

In its sample, this clone was seen once. The CDR3 DNA follows: TGTGCCAGCAGCTTCGGGACAGGGGTACGAATAAGCAATCAGCCCCAGCATTTT. The encoded protein is CASSFGTGVRISNQPQHF. The chain couples TRBV5-4 to TRBJ1-5; 10 bases align to TRBD1. V was pared by 2 bases and J by 1 base, with 9 bases of the junction left unmatched. The CDR3 covers 18 residues. Germline CDR1 is SGHNT and CDR2 is YYREEE (reference sequence). The full variable domain, completed using reference TRBV5-4 and TRBJ1-5, is ETGVTQSPTHLIKTRGQQVTLRCSSQSGHNTVSWYQQALGQGPQFIFQYYREEENGRGNFPPRFSGLQFPNYSSELNVNALELDDSALYLCASSFGTGVRISNQPQHFGDGTRLSIL.

This clone was seen only a few times. The chain combines TRBV7-6 with TRBJ2-7; D may be TRBD1 (5 bases). The germline V and J ends were trimmed by 1 base and 4 bases, with 8 bases remaining between them. This CDR3 contains 13 residues. The germline gives CDR1 SGHVS, CDR2 FNYEAQ. The CDR3 protein is CASSLGGGYEQYF. In DNA form, the CDR3 reads TGTGCCAGCAGCTTAGGGGGCGGTTACGAGCAGTACTTC.

This clone was recorded once. The CDR3 region is CASSLSGTGTEESLAKNIQYF. The CDR3 DNA sequence: TGTGCCAGCAGTTTATCGGGAACCGGGACAGAAGAGTCTCTAGCCAAAAACATTCAGTACTTC. The V call is TRBV27, the J call TRBJ2-4; 7 nucleotides match TRBD1. This CDR3 contains 21 residues. Germline V CDR1 and CDR2: MNHEY, SMNVEV (reference sequence). V lost 0 bases to trimming and J lost 0 bases; unmatched junction nucleotides: 17.

This clone showed up just once. This chain joins TRBV7-9 and TRBJ2-2, with D maybe TRBD2 (5 bases). The V gene lost 7 bases and the J gene lost 4 bases, with 16 bases spanning the gap. This CDR3 region has 15 residues. CDR1 is SEHNR and CDR2 is FQNEAQ in the germline V gene (reference sequence). The CDR3 DNA follows: TGTGCCAGCATCGTGACCGGGGTCTTCACCGGGGAGCTGTTTTTT. Translating it yields CASIVTGVFTGELFF.

The chain links TRBV5-8 to TRBJ2-6, with D hard to call. The CDR3 runs to 16 residues. V was pared by 0 bases and J by 4 bases, with 11 bases between. The V gene's germline CDR1 is SGHTS and CDR2 YDEGEE. CDR3 bases: TGTGCCAGCAGCTTGGGGCCCAGTCTCGGGGCCAACGTCCTGACTTTC. As protein: CASSLGPSLGANVLTF.

This clone was recorded a few times. The genes are TRBV29-1 and TRBJ1-1; D uncertain. Germline lookup yields CDR1 SQVTM and CDR2 ANQGSEA. The V and J ends lost 3 bases and 0 bases respectively, with 8 bases between them. The CDR3 consists of 13 residues. The CDR3 region has the DNA TGCAGCGTTGACCCGGGGATGAACACTGAAGCTTTCTTT. It encodes CSVDPGMNTEAFF.

This chain links TRBV7-9 with TRBJ2-7; TRBD1 is a possible D gene (6 bases). V was trimmed by 4 bases and J by 4 bases, leaving 20 bases between them. This CDR3 contains 16 residues. Germline V gives CDR1 SEHNR, CDR2 FQNEAQ (reference sequence). The CDR3 coding sequence is TGTGCCAGCAGCTCCACCGAAGGGGGAGTTCCTTACGAGCAGTACTTC. Protein product: CASSSTEGGVPYEQYF.

The V gene is TRBV5-1, the J gene TRBJ2-2; maybe TRBD1 (6 bases). Trimming pared 3 bases from V and 0 bases from J, leaving 9 bases between. Germline V gene sequence: CDR1 SGHRS, CDR2 YFSETQ. This CDR3 has 15 amino acids. The CDR3 is CASSSGTTNTGELFF. CDR3 bases: TGCGCCAGCAGCTCCGGGACAACGAACACCGGGGAGCTGTTTTTT.

The rearrangement links TRBV7-2 to TRBJ2-3; 10 bases match TRBD2. CDR1 is SGHTA and CDR2 is FQGNSA in the germline V gene. Germline trimming cut 1 base from V and 4 bases from J; bases unmatched to any gene: 8. The length of the CDR3 is 17 residues. The CDR3 DNA follows: TGTGCCAGCAGCTTAGGTCTAGCGGGAGTGGAGTCAGATACGCAGTATTTT. It yields the protein CASSLGLAGVESDTQYF.

This chain connects TRBV5-1 to TRBJ2-3; 10 bases fit TRBD2. J lost 2 bases, V lost 5 bases, and 11 bases had no gene match. The germline gives CDR1 SGHRS, CDR2 YFSETQ. This CDR3 comprises 17 residues. CDR3 sequence reads: CASSGLTSGTSTDTQYF. The CDR3 DNA is TGCGCCAGCAGTGGGCTCACTAGCGGGACGTCCACAGATACGCAGTATTTT.

V gene TRBV4-1 combines with J gene TRBJ2-2; D gene ambiguous. Trimming removed 1 base at V and 4 bases at J, with 7 bases between. Germline V gene lookup returns CDR1 MGHRA and CDR2 YSYEKL. This CDR3 contains 14 residues. The CDR3 DNA sequence: TGCGCCAGCAGCCAAGGGCAGGCCACCGGGGAGCTGTTTTTT. Amino acids: CASSQGQATGELFF.

V and J are TRBV27 and TRBJ2-5; D unclear. Trimming pared 11 bases from V and 7 bases from J, leaving 14 bases between. In germline, CDR1 is MNHEY, CDR2 SMNVEV (reference sequence). The CDR3 is made up of 11 amino acids. As DNA, the CDR3 is TGTGCCTCTTTATTCGCAGGGACCCAGTACTTC. Protein product: CASLFAGTQYF.

The J gene is TRBJ2-7, the V gene TRBV11-1, with a possible D match to TRBD1 (6 bases). Germline values: CDR1 SGHAT, CDR2 FQDESV (reference sequence). The germline V and J ends were trimmed by 0 bases and 7 bases, with 10 bases remaining between them. The CDR3 is made up of 13 amino acids. The CDR3 spells CASSLAPGVEQYF. CDR3 sequence (DNA): TGTGCCAGCAGCTTAGCCCCAGGGGTTGAGCAGTACTTC.

The rearrangement joins TRBV4-3 to TRBJ1-1, with D possibly being TRBD1 (6 bases). Trimming shortened V by 4 bases and J by 10 bases, and 16 bases separated the two germline ends. Germline V gene sequence: CDR1 LGHNA, CDR2 YSLEER. The CDR3 consists of 13 residues. This chain's CDR3 is CASSLVTGRTAFF. CDR3 bases: TGCGCCAGCAGCCTAGTCACAGGGAGAACAGCTTTCTTT.

In its sample, this clone was seen once. The chain couples TRBV6-1 to TRBJ1-2; TRBD1 matches at 7 bases. CDR1 MNHNS and CDR2 SASEGT come from the germline V gene. V dropped 0 bases and J dropped 3; count of bases not matched to a gene: 7. The CDR3 covers 16 residues. The CDR3 loop reads CASSEALDRFYYGYTF. The CDR3 coding sequence is TGTGCCAGCAGTGAAGCCCTGGACAGGTTTTACTATGGCTACACCTTC.

This clone was seen a single time. The chain couples TRBV9 to TRBJ1-2, with TRBD1 matching over 9 bases. The J segment lost 4 bases and the V segment lost 6 bases, leaving 16 bases of the junction unmatched. Germline V CDR1 and CDR2: SGDLS, YYNGEE. This CDR3 spans 17 amino acids. CDR3 coding DNA: TGTGCCAGCACCCAAGGACCGACAGGGGGGATTGGCTATGGCTACACCTTC. Translated, it gives CASTQGPTGGIGYGYTF.

V and J are TRBV15 and TRBJ2-1, with D tentatively TRBD2 (5 bases). This CDR3 contains 15 residues. Germline V gene data show CDR1 as LNHNV and CDR2 as YYDKDF (reference sequence). V lost 0 bases and J lost 10, with 16 bases in between. The CDR3 nucleotides read TGTGCCACCAGCAGAGATTATACCGGGCGGGTCGAGCAGTTCTTC. It yields the protein CATSRDYTGRVEQFF. The full variable domain, with the rest looked up from reference TRBV15 and TRBJ2-1, is DAMVIQNPRYQVTQFGKPVTLSCSQTLNHNVMYWYQQKSSQAPKLLFHYYDKDFNNEADTPDNFQSRRPNTSFCFLDIRSPGLGDTAMYLCATSRDYTGRVEQFFGPGTRLTVL.

As DNA, the CDR3 is TGTGCCTGGAGTGTACCCCGGGACAGGGTGTATGGGAACACTGAAGCTTTCTTT. Protein product: CAWSVPRDRVYGNTEAFF. This sequence joins TRBV30 and TRBJ1-1, with 9 bases identical to TRBD1. This CDR3 has 18 amino acids. The J segment lost 1 base and the V segment lost 0 bases, leaving 12 bases of the junction unmatched. Germline values: CDR1 GTSNPN, CDR2 SVGIG (reference sequence).

The chain uses TRBV5-4 and TRBJ2-1, with 7 bases lining up with TRBD2. The CDR3 runs to 16 residues. The V and J ends lost 2 bases and 8 bases, in that order; junction bases with no gene match: 13. CDR1 and CDR2 from the germline V gene are SGHNT and YYREEE (reference sequence). The CDR3 DNA reads TGTGCCAGCAGCTTTTTCGGGGGGAGTATCAGCGATGAGCAGTTCTTC. Translation gives CASSFFGGSISDEQFF. Drawing the rest from reference TRBV5-4 and TRBJ2-1, the complete variable domain is ETGVTQSPTHLIKTRGQQVTLRCSSQSGHNTVSWYQQALGQGPQFIFQYYREEENGRGNFPPRFSGLQFPNYSSELNVNALELDDSALYLCASSFFGGSISDEQFFGPGTRLTVL.

The CDR3 reads CASSYDRGQPQHF. The CDR3 region has the DNA TGTGCCAGCAGCTACGACAGGGGTCAGCCCCAGCATTTT. The V call is TRBV7-2, the J call TRBJ1-5; 8 positions agree with TRBD1. The CDR3 spans 13 residues. Trimming at V came to 4 bases and at J to 6 bases, leaving 2 bases not matched to a gene. Per germline, CDR1 SGHTA and CDR2 FQGNSA.

Here the CDR3 reads CASSYTGGSVYGYTF. In nucleotides, the CDR3 is TGTGCCAGCAGCTACACAGGGGGCAGTGTCTATGGCTACACCTTC. The rearrangement links TRBV7-9 to TRBJ1-2; 9 bases line up with TRBD1. The CDR3 is made up of 15 amino acids. J gave up 4 bases and V 4 bases, and 7 bases lay outside the gene matches. Germline V gives CDR1 SEHNR, CDR2 FQNEAQ (reference sequence).

Here the CDR3 reads CASSTPSGGTYEQYF. The CDR3 nucleotides read TGTGCCAGCAGTACCCCTAGCGGGGGAACCTACGAGCAGTACTTC. The rearrangement joins TRBV6-5 to TRBJ2-7; TRBD2 aligns across 10 bases. The CDR3 consists of 15 residues. Germline V CDR1 and CDR2: MNHEY, SVGAGI. V lost 5 bases and J lost 2; bases outside the gene matches: 6.

The chain uses TRBV18 and TRBJ2-7; 9 bases match TRBD1. CDR3 length equals 13 residues. Germline CDR1 is KGHSH and CDR2 is LQKENI. J lost 4 bases, V lost 6 bases, and 4 bases had no gene match. The CDR3 DNA sequence: TGTGCCAGCTCCCGGGACAGGGATTACGAGCAGTACTTC. Residues: CASSRDRDYEQYF.

The chain carries TRBV4-3 and TRBJ2-7; D possibly corresponds to TRBD1 (5 bases). The CDR3 is made up of 15 amino acids. With 0 bases removed from V and 3 bases from J, the gap between germline ends came to 12 bases. CDR1 is LGHNA and CDR2 is YSLEER in the germline V gene. The CDR3 DNA follows: TGCGCCAGCAGCCAAGAAGGCAGGGCTTTCTACGAGCAGTACTTC. Its translation is CASSQEGRAFYEQYF.

CDR3 loop: CASQTAWGNQPQHF. For the CDR3, the DNA is TGTGCCAGCCAGACAGCGTGGGGCAATCAGCCCCAGCATTTT. The V and J genes are TRBV27 and TRBJ1-5; D may be TRBD1 (5 bases). CDR1 is MNHEY, CDR2 SMNVEV, per germline (reference sequence). Trimming took off 8 bases at V and 2 bases at J, with 13 bases between the two ends. The CDR3 has 14 residues.